This TCR beta chain was identified during a study of cytomegalovirus exposure and HLA in healthy donors. Study-level points and caveats: A link between a missense DCLRE1C variant and TCR beta V- and J-gene trimming emerged from a later analysis. HLA-A and HLA-B allele assignments for most subjects were reportedly predicted accurately using TCR beta sequences. When the data were analyzed later, several of the most significant clusters appeared to be linked to common viral pathogens.

In regard to this clone: As yet, its antigen is unknown.

Germline-derived CDR1 and CDR2 are SGHNT and YYREEE (reference sequence). The germline V and J ends were trimmed by 2 bases and 1 base, with 15 bases remaining between them. This CDR3 comprises 16 residues. The PCR employed 60 Vbeta primers together with 13 Jbeta primers. Data came from immunoSEQ multiplex PCR; TCRdb stores just in-frame clones and leaves some out. The data hold some 100,000 clones, with roughly 80% observed a single time. The TCR originated in a man aged 45-60 years in good health and CMV-seropositive. The specimen was PBMCs. This chain connects TRBV5-4 to TRBJ2-5, with TRBD1 as a possible D gene (6 bases). This CDR3 reads CASSFPGDGIQETQYF. DNA for the CDR3: TGTGCCAGCAGCTTTCCAGGGGATGGGATCCAAGAGACCCAGTACTTC.